These 3 T cell receptor beta chains originate from one sample sequenced in a study of T cells in Graves' hyperthyroidism and ophthalmopathy (dated by TCRdb to about 2019). Library preparation used multiplex PCR. The reads were generated on an Illumina HiSeq 2000. TCR beta CDR3 regions were amplified from RNA transcripts. A first-round RT-PCR of the TCR CDR3 used the HTBI primer set with the Qiagen OneStep RT-PCR kit. Using fastp at Q25 and MiXCR, TCRdb reprocessed the public reads and kept productive beta chains. Each entry merges the rows of one CDR3 protein and shows their most common DNA and genes. This sample gives 490,000 or so distinct CDR3 sequences in total; around a fifth of them show up just once. Around 54% of the sample goes to the ten largest clones. The sample comprised blood. The receptors here all came from a woman in her seventies with Graves' ophthalmopathy.

This clonotype was seen a handful of times. The rearrangement joins TRBV28 to TRBJ1-2, with D perhaps matching TRBD1 (6 bases). Germline CDR1 reads MDHEN; CDR2 reads SYDVKM. CDR3 size: 16 residues. V gave up 6 bases and J gave up 3 bases, with 20 bases separating them. Written as DNA, the CDR3 is TGTGCCAGCAGAACAATTCAGGGGCCATACTACTATGGCTACACCTTC. It codes for CASRTIQGPYYYGYTF.

This clonotype has ten or more counts. The chain has TRBV2 and TRBJ2-7; the D gene is possibly TRBD1 (5 bases). The CDR3 spans 12 residues. CDR1 is SNHLY, CDR2 FYNNEI, per germline. V was cut by 6 bases and J by 3 bases, with 9 bases left in between. The CDR3 sequence: CASSREIYEQYF. The CDR3 DNA is TGTGCCAGCAGCAGGGAAATCTACGAGCAGTACTTC.

In DNA form, the CDR3 reads TGTGCCAGCTCTTCCTCAGCCGGGGGCAACGAGCAGTACTTC. Residues: CASSSSAGGNEQYF. J is TRBJ2-7 and V is TRBV18; D might be TRBD1 or TRBD2, each matching 6 bases. V was clipped by 6 bases and J by 5 bases, with 17 bases between them. The CDR3 consists of 14 residues. From germline, CDR1 is KGHSH and CDR2 LQKENI.